The 28 T cell receptor beta chains below come from one sample, sequenced in a study of T-cell memory formation after mild COVID-19. TCRdb re-derived calls from the 5' RACE reads in MiXCR, one entry per CDR3 protein. The data contain some 410,000 distinct CDR3 sequences, more than 20% of them singletons. Sequenced input: PBMCs or a T cell subset sorted from them (not recorded which). The source of these receptors is an adult woman who had mild COVID-19 (a few samples of this study predate the infection). Cell type and time point are not known.

The chain is built from TRBV7-8 and TRBJ2-7; possible D gene TRBD2, 5 bases. V was cut by 1 base and J by 2 bases, with 9 bases left in between. The CDR3 totals 14 residues. CDR1 is SGHVS, CDR2 FQNEAQ, per germline. CDR3 loop: CASSLEGLTYEQYF. DNA of the CDR3: TGTGCCAGCAGCTTAGAAGGACTTACCTACGAGCAGTACTTC. Filled out from reference TRBV7-8 and TRBJ2-7, the complete variable domain reads GAGVSQSPRYKVAKRGQDVALRCDPISGHVSLFWYQQALGQGPEFLTYFQNEAQLDKSGLPSDRFFAERPEGSVSTLKIQRTQQEDSAVYLCASSLEGLTYEQYFGPGTRLTVT.

The chain couples TRBV4-2 to TRBJ2-1; 9 positions match TRBD2. V dropped 4 bases and J dropped 10; count of bases not matched to a gene: 14. Germline V gene sequence: CDR1 LGHNA, CDR2 YNFKEQ. This CDR3 region has 16 residues. The CDR3 reads CASSLWGGGRAREQFF. Written as DNA, the CDR3 is TGTGCCAGCAGCCTCTGGGGAGGCGGGAGGGCACGCGAGCAGTTCTTC.

This clonotype was picked up a small number of times. J is TRBJ1-1 and V is TRBV12-3 or TRBV12-4; D possibly corresponds to TRBD1 (5 bases). The V gene lost 1 base and the J gene lost 5 bases, with 32 bases spanning the gap. The CDR3 is made up of 21 amino acids. CDR3 nucleotides: TGTGCCAGCAGTTTAGGGTTCAGGTCAGGGTTCCTCGCCTCTAAGAATACTGAAGCTTTCTTT. Amino acid sequence: CASSLGFRSGFLASKNTEAFF.

This clonotype was seen a few times. The chain joins TRBV7-9 to TRBJ2-7; perhaps TRBD2 as D (6 bases). Trimming cost V 4 bases and J 0 bases, with 22 bases left between them. CDR3 length equals 18 residues. Germline CDR1 is SEHNR and CDR2 is FQNEAQ (reference sequence). CDR3 protein: CASSSGAGSTIHSYEQYF. The CDR3 nucleotides read TGTGCCAGCAGCTCCGGTGCGGGGTCCACTATTCACTCCTACGAGCAGTACTTC.

This clonotype was counted only a few times. The chain has TRBV7-6 and TRBJ2-1, with 8 positions matching TRBD1. V dropped 5 bases and J dropped 1; count of bases not matched to a gene: 7. CDR1 and CDR2 (germline): SGHVS, FNYEAQ. This CDR3 comprises 16 residues. The CDR3 DNA follows: TGTGCCAGCAGCCCAGACAGGGGTTTGTCCTACAATGAGCAGTTCTTC. The encoded protein is CASSPDRGLSYNEQFF.

This sequence joins TRBV12-3 or TRBV12-4 and TRBJ1-2, with no clear D. The CDR3 spans 11 residues. The V end lost 8 bases, the J end lost 4 bases, and 8 bases lay between the germline ends. As DNA, the CDR3 is TGTGCCAGCGGCAGATCCTATGGCTACACCTTC. Amino acid sequence: CASGRSYGYTF.

This clonotype showed up just a few times. This chain's CDR3 is CATSDPLSADVNQPQHF. CDR3 sequence (DNA): TGTGCCACCAGTGATCCCCTGTCCGCGGATGTCAATCAGCCCCAGCATTTT. The rearrangement uses TRBV24-1 and TRBJ1-5; D gene ambiguous. This CDR3 has 17 amino acids. Deletions cut 3 bases from V and 3 bases from J, with 17 bases between. Germline assignment: CDR1 KGHDR and CDR2 SFDVKD.

This sequence joins TRBV2 and TRBJ2-5; D is possibly TRBD2 (5 bases). Germline V CDR1 and CDR2: SNHLY, FYNNEI. V was clipped by 6 bases and J by 2 bases, with 13 bases between them. The CDR3 loop spans 14 amino acids. CDR3 amino acids: CASSPTREQETQYF. DNA of the CDR3: TGTGCCAGCAGCCCAACTAGAGAACAAGAGACCCAGTACTTC. Looking up the rest from reference TRBV2 and TRBJ2-5 gives the full variable domain: EPEVTQTPSHQVTQMGQEVILRCVPISNHLYFYWYRQILGQKVEFLVSFYNNEISEKSEIFDDQFSVERPDGSNFTLKIRSTKLEDSAMYFCASSPTREQETQYFGPGTRLLVL.

The J gene is TRBJ1-1, the V gene TRBV20-1; D not resolved. The CDR3 runs 13 residues. V lost 3 bases and J 0 bases, leaving 8 bases between the germline ends. The germline V gene encodes CDR1 DFQATT and CDR2 SNEGSKA (reference sequence). The CDR3, as DNA: TGCAGTGCTAGTATCGGGTTGAACACTGAAGCTTTCTTT. This translates into CSASIGLNTEAFF.

This sequence joins TRBV7-8 and TRBJ1-5; D uncertain. V lost 5 bases and J lost 5, with 13 bases in between. The CDR3 totals 14 residues. Per the germline V gene, CDR1 is SGHVS and CDR2 is FQNEAQ. In DNA form, the CDR3 reads TGTGCCAGCAGCCCGAAAGAGTTATATCAGCCCCAGCATTTT. Protein sequence: CASSPKELYQPQHF.

The chain carries TRBV7-2 and TRBJ2-3, with 8 bases identical to TRBD1. Germline assignment: CDR1 SGHTA and CDR2 FQGNSA. This CDR3 comprises 18 residues. V dropped 5 bases and J dropped 4; count of bases not matched to a gene: 17. The CDR3 region has the DNA TGTGCCAGCAGCCGGCCGAGAGGACAGGGTTCAGAGCCAGATACGCAGTATTTT. Translation: CASSRPRGQGSEPDTQYF.

This clonotype was counted a few times. The chain couples TRBV5-5 to TRBJ1-4; D gene unclear. V was trimmed by 1 base and J by 8 bases, leaving 6 bases between them. The CDR3 length is 12 residues. Germline-derived CDR1 and CDR2 are SGHKS and YYEKEE (reference sequence). The CDR3 DNA sequence: TGTGCCAGCAGCTTGATTGAGGAAAAACTGTTTTTT. It translates to CASSLIEEKLFF.

V usage is TRBV6-2 or TRBV6-3 and J usage is TRBJ1-5, with D tentatively TRBD1 (5 bases). Germline V gene sequence: CDR1 MNHEY, CDR2 SVGEGT. V lost 8 bases, J lost 0 bases, and 20 bases lay in between. The CDR3 has 17 amino acids. CDR3 loop: CASVPGWGLNSNQPQHF. CDR3 DNA: TGTGCCAGCGTGCCAGGTTGGGGGTTAAATAGCAATCAGCCCCAGCATTTT.

In this sample, this clonotype turned up many times. The chain uses TRBV12-3 or TRBV12-4 and TRBJ1-2, with D possibly TRBD1 on 5 matching bases. The CDR3 loop spans 16 amino acids. With 2 bases removed from V and 4 bases from J, the gap between germline ends came to 17 bases. CDR3 in amino acids: CASSLNVGGGTYGYTF. CDR3 DNA: TGTGCCAGCAGTTTAAACGTCGGCGGTGGGACCTATGGCTACACCTTC.

The CDR3 is CAIRRSGTDTQYF. CDR3 DNA: TGTGCCATCAGGAGGAGCGGCACAGATACGCAGTATTTT. V usage is TRBV10-3 and J usage is TRBJ2-3; D unresolved. V lost 6 bases to trimming and J lost 1 base, with 8 bases between them. The CDR3 spans 13 residues. Per the germline V gene, CDR1 is ENHRY and CDR2 is SYGVKD.

The chain couples TRBV24-1 to TRBJ2-1; D remains ambiguous. Germline V gives CDR1 KGHDR, CDR2 SFDVKD. The V end was cut by 5 bases, the J end by 7 bases, with 8 bases between. This CDR3 region has 12 residues. CDR3 amino acids: CATSAASNEQFF. CDR3 nucleotides: TGTGCCACCAGTGCAGCGTCAAATGAGCAGTTCTTC.

V gene TRBV12-3 or TRBV12-4 combines with J gene TRBJ1-1; D ambiguous. There are 12 residues in the CDR3. Deletions cut 6 bases from V and 5 bases from J, with 10 bases between. The CDR3 protein is CASSRTTTEAFF. In DNA form, the CDR3 reads TGTGCCAGCAGCCGGACTACTACTGAAGCTTTCTTT.

A few counts support this clonotype. The V gene is TRBV18, the J gene TRBJ1-1, with D possibly being TRBD1 (5 bases). Germline loops: CDR1 KGHSH, CDR2 LQKENI. CDR3 length: 13 residues. Between the trimmed V and J ends, which lost 2 bases and 5 bases, there was a span of 9 bases. This chain's CDR3 is CASSPWGGTEAFF. The CDR3 nucleotides are TGTGCCAGCTCACCATGGGGGGGGACTGAAGCTTTCTTT.

There are a few counts of this clonotype. This chain joins TRBV9 and TRBJ2-3, with D tentatively TRBD2 (6 bases). The length of the CDR3 is 15 residues. Trimming stripped 0 bases from V and 2 bases from J, with 10 bases between. Germline CDR1 SGDLS, CDR2 YYNGEE. The CDR3 coding sequence is TGTGCCAGCAGCGTAGACGGGGGTGACACAGATACGCAGTATTTT. Translating gives CASSVDGGDTDTQYF.

The gene calls are TRBV7-2 and TRBJ2-7; 11 bases are a match to TRBD2. After removal of 5 bases from V and 0 bases from J, the junction contained 6 bases not matched to a gene. Germline CDR1 is SGHTA and CDR2 is FQGNSA. This CDR3 has 16 residues. CDR3 DNA sequence: TGTGCCAGCAGCCTGTGGACTAGCGGGTTCTCCTACGAGCAGTACTTC. It encodes CASSLWTSGFSYEQYF.

This clonotype occurred a few times. The chain is built from TRBV7-3 and TRBJ1-1; D gene ambiguous. Trimming left V 4 bases short and J 1 base short, with 7 bases between. CDR1 is SGHTA, CDR2 FQGTGA, per germline. The CDR3 has 13 amino acids. CDR3 DNA: TGTGCCAGCAGCTATTATAGGAACACTGAAGCTTTCTTT. Its translation is CASSYYRNTEAFF.

J is TRBJ1-3 and V is TRBV18, with TRBD1 matching over 8 bases. CDR1 and CDR2 (germline): KGHSH, LQKENI. The CDR3 is made up of 16 amino acids. V was clipped by 0 bases and J by 4 bases; unmatched bases: 5. The CDR3 is CASSPPGQVGGNTIYF. CDR3 nucleotide sequence: TGTGCCAGCTCACCACCGGGACAGGTTGGCGGAAACACCATATATTTT.

This clonotype appeared a few times. The chain couples TRBV20-1 to TRBJ2-7, with D hard to call. Trimming took 0 bases from V and 1 from J, leaving 10 bases between them. CDR1 and CDR2 (germline): DFQATT, SNEGSKA (reference sequence). CDR3 length equals 14 residues. In nucleotides, the CDR3 is TGCAGTGCTAGAGATCCAACAGATTCCTACGAGCAGTACTTC. This encodes CSARDPTDSYEQYF.

This clonotype turned up a few times. The V call is TRBV4-2, the J call TRBJ2-7, with 10 bases aligning to TRBD1. This CDR3 spans 15 amino acids. Germline trimming cut 6 bases from V and 1 base from J; bases unmatched to any gene: 6. Per the germline V gene, CDR1 is LGHNA and CDR2 is YNFKEQ. The CDR3 loop is CASRPGTGDSYEQYF. CDR3 DNA sequence: TGTGCCAGCAGACCCGGGACAGGGGATTCCTACGAGCAGTACTTC.

V gene TRBV20-1 combines with J gene TRBJ2-1; 7 positions match TRBD2. J lost 0 bases, V lost 0 bases, and 11 bases had no gene match. This CDR3 comprises 18 residues. Germline CDR1 reads DFQATT; CDR2 reads SNEGSKA (reference sequence). The CDR3 nucleotides are TGCAGTGCTAGAGATTTGAGTGTAGCGGGTGACTCCTACAATGAGCAGTTCTTC. This gives the protein CSARDLSVAGDSYNEQFF.

The CDR3, as DNA: TGTGCCACCAGTGACCCCCGGGCAGGGCCGAATGAAAAACTGTTTTTT. Its protein product is CATSDPRAGPNEKLFF. This sequence joins TRBV24-1 and TRBJ1-4, with a possible D match to TRBD1 (5 bases). Germline V lookup: CDR1 KGHDR, CDR2 SFDVKD. Between the trimmed V and J ends, which lost 4 bases and 5 bases, there was a span of 16 bases. CDR3 length equals 16 residues.

This clonotype occurred a few times. V and J are TRBV4-1 and TRBJ1-2; 7 bases match TRBD1. V lost 4 bases to trimming and J lost 2 bases; unmatched junction nucleotides: 7. The CDR3 has 15 residues. Germline loops: CDR1 MGHRA, CDR2 YSYEKL. This chain's CDR3 is CASSPRGQHNYGYTF. CDR3 DNA: TGCGCCAGCAGCCCTAGGGGACAGCACAACTATGGCTACACCTTC.

This clonotype was picked up a small number of times. The chain has TRBV7-6 and TRBJ2-7; TRBD1 matches 7 bases. V dropped 5 bases and J dropped 5; count of bases not matched to a gene: 6. CDR1 SGHVS and CDR2 FNYEAQ come from the germline V gene. This CDR3 spans 13 amino acids. The CDR3 sequence: CASSIDRDNEQYF. CDR3 nucleotide sequence: TGTGCCAGCAGCATAGACAGGGACAACGAGCAGTACTTC.